Listed here are 24 T cell receptor beta chains from one sample, sequenced in a study of cytomegalovirus exposure and HLA in healthy donors. PCR primers comprised 60 Vbeta and 13 Jbeta primers. Generated by immunoSEQ multiplex PCR, the TCRdb table keeps only in-frame clones and is missing some. Here the sample table reports tens of thousands of clones. The sample was PBMCs. Receptors originate from a middle-aged woman in good health and CMV-seropositive.

V gene TRBV7-9 combines with J gene TRBJ2-7, with 7 nucleotides matching TRBD1. The CDR3 length is 12 residues. Germline V gene data show CDR1 as SEHNR and CDR2 as FQNEAQ (reference sequence). The trim removed 5 bases at V and 4 bases at J, leaving 2 bases unmatched. Written as DNA, the CDR3 is TGTGCCAGCAGCCAACAGGGGTACGAGCAGTACTTC. This codes for CASSQQGYEQYF. The complete variable domain, with remaining parts taken from reference TRBV7-9 and TRBJ2-7, reads DTGVSQNPRHKITKRGQNVTFRCDPISEHNRLYWYRQTLGQGPEFLTYFQNEAQLEKSRLLSDRFSAERPKGSFSTLEIQRTEQGDSAMYLCASSQQGYEQYFGPGTRLTVT.

The CDR3 DNA follows: TGTGCCTGGAGTGTGGATTACCAGACAGCCGCTTTCTTT. Encoded protein: CAWSVDYQTAAFF. The chain uses TRBV30 and TRBJ1-1, with a weak D call TRBD1 (5 bases). Germline values: CDR1 GTSNPN, CDR2 SVGIG (reference sequence). V dropped 0 bases and J dropped 11 bases, with 16 bases sitting between them. CDR3 length: 13 residues.

The chain employs TRBV6-5 and TRBJ2-7, with 7 nucleotides matching TRBD2. CDR1 is MNHEY and CDR2 is SVGAGI in the germline V gene. J lost 2 bases, V lost 8 bases, and 6 bases had no gene match. CDR3 length equals 13 residues. In DNA, the CDR3 is TGTGCCAGCCATCCTAGCGGTGCCTACGAGCAGTACTTC. Its protein is CASHPSGAYEQYF.

The chain has TRBV5-1 and TRBJ2-5; TRBD1 aligns across 7 bases. The V gene end was trimmed by 4 bases and the J gene end by 2 bases; junction bases not matched to a gene: 5. CDR1 and CDR2 (germline): SGHRS, YFSETQ. The length of the CDR3 is 14 residues. The CDR3 DNA is TGCGCCAGCAGCGTGGGACAGATACAAGAGACCCAGTACTTC. It encodes CASSVGQIQETQYF.

The chain has TRBV9 and TRBJ2-1; D is ambiguous. Trimming took off 3 bases at V and 0 bases at J, with 10 bases between the two ends. Germline CDR1 SGDLS, CDR2 YYNGEE. CDR3 length equals 15 residues. The CDR3 bases are TGTGCCAGCAGCGAGCTTCCCGGCTCCTACAATGAGCAGTTCTTC. This sequence encodes CASSELPGSYNEQFF.

In DNA form, the CDR3 reads TGTGCCAGCAGTGGTACAGGAGCAACTAATGAAAAACTGTTTTTT. It codes for CASSGTGATNEKLFF. This sequence joins TRBV28 and TRBJ1-4; a possible D gene is TRBD1 (5 bases). This CDR3 is built from 15 residues. Germline V CDR1 and CDR2: MDHEN, SYDVKM. V was pared by 5 bases and J by 0 bases, with 10 bases between.

This chain joins TRBV11-2 and TRBJ2-7; 9 bases match TRBD2. This CDR3 comprises 15 residues. Per germline, CDR1 SGHAT and CDR2 FQNNGV. V was clipped by 1 base and J by 7 bases; unmatched bases: 8. Here the CDR3 DNA reads TGTGCCAGCAGCTTAGTGGCGGGAGGGCCGGGGGAGCAGTACTTC. Translation gives CASSLVAGGPGEQYF.

The chain has TRBV28 and TRBJ2-3; D uncertain. This CDR3 has 12 amino acids. CDR1 is MDHEN, CDR2 SYDVKM, per germline. Trimming removed 9 bases at V and 2 bases at J, with 9 bases between. CDR3 in DNA: TGTGCCAGTAAGCGAAACACAGATACGCAGTATTTT. Translated: CASKRNTDTQYF.

The V call is TRBV5-1, the J call TRBJ2-2; 7 bases align to TRBD1. The ends lost 0 bases at V and 6 bases at J; junction bases unmatched: 2. The CDR3 loop spans 14 amino acids. Germline lookup yields CDR1 SGHRS and CDR2 YFSETQ. CDR3 sequence: CASSLDGTAGELFF. Written as DNA, the CDR3 is TGCGCCAGCAGCTTGGATGGGACAGCCGGGGAGCTGTTTTTT.

The chain's CDR3 is CSAWGGLGYTF. CDR3 DNA: TGCAGTGCATGGGGGGGGCTGGGCTACACCTTC. This sequence joins TRBV20-1 and TRBJ1-2; D is perhaps TRBD1 (6 bases). The CDR3 is 11 residues long. The ends were cut back, 6 bases at V and 8 bases at J, with 13 bases in the middle. The germline V gene has CDR1 DFQATT and CDR2 SNEGSKA (reference sequence).

The V and J genes are TRBV5-4 and TRBJ1-4; D is perhaps TRBD1 (5 bases). The CDR3 runs 13 residues. V was clipped by 4 bases and J by 8 bases, with 12 bases between them. Per germline, CDR1 SGHNT and CDR2 YYREEE (reference sequence). CDR3 sequence: CASSVQDREKLFF. The CDR3 bases are TGTGCCAGCAGCGTACAGGATCGAGAAAAACTGTTTTTT. Drawing the rest from reference TRBV5-4 and TRBJ1-4, the complete variable domain is ETGVTQSPTHLIKTRGQQVTLRCSSQSGHNTVSWYQQALGQGPQFIFQYYREEENGRGNFPPRFSGLQFPNYSSELNVNALELDDSALYLCASSVQDREKLFFGSGTQLSVL.

The CDR3 loop is CASSGEGREQFF. CDR3 DNA: TGCGCCAGCAGCGGGGAGGGGCGTGAGCAGTTCTTC. The gene calls are TRBV5-1 and TRBJ2-1, with TRBD2 matching 7 bases. Trimming removed 4 bases from V and 9 bases from J; junction bases left unmatched: 4. CDR3 length: 12 amino acids. Germline CDR1 reads SGHRS; CDR2 reads YFSETQ.

The gene calls are TRBV11-2 and TRBJ2-1; 9 bases line up with TRBD1. Germline-derived CDR1 and CDR2 are SGHAT and FQNNGV. Trimming at V came to 0 bases and at J to 7 bases, leaving 4 bases not matched to a gene. This CDR3 spans 15 amino acids. CDR3 in DNA: TGTGCCAGCAGCTTAGAACAGGGGGCGAGGAATGAGCAGTTCTTC. Residues: CASSLEQGARNEQFF.

The chain is built from TRBV6-6 and TRBJ2-7; 12 nucleotides line up with TRBD1. The V segment lost 0 bases and the J segment 7 bases; nucleotides outside the gene matches: 4. The CDR3 sequence is 15 residues long. Germline CDR1 MNHNY, CDR2 SVGAGI (reference sequence). This chain's CDR3 is CASSYSGQGAGEQYF. The DNA of the CDR3 is TGTGCCAGCAGTTACTCGGGACAGGGGGCTGGGGAGCAGTACTTC.

This chain connects TRBV6-5 to TRBJ1-5; the D gene is possibly TRBD1 (5 bases). Germline CDR1 is MNHEY and CDR2 is SVGAGI. The CDR3 has 14 residues. The V gene lost 6 bases and the J gene lost 5 bases, with 14 bases spanning the gap. The CDR3: CASRHLGGDQPQHF. In DNA, the CDR3 is TGTGCCAGCAGACACCTGGGGGGGGATCAGCCCCAGCATTTT.

The chain links TRBV5-1 to TRBJ2-7, with D possibly being TRBD2 (6 bases). V was trimmed by 6 bases and J by 3 bases, leaving 10 bases between them. This CDR3 has 12 amino acids. Germline V gene data show CDR1 as SGHRS and CDR2 as YFSETQ. CDR3 in amino acids: CASTYGGYEQYF. The CDR3 DNA follows: TGCGCCAGCACCTACGGGGGCTACGAGCAGTACTTC.

The chain joins TRBV9 to TRBJ2-1, with 7 positions matching TRBD1. Germline values: CDR1 SGDLS, CDR2 YYNGEE. Germline trimming cut 2 bases from V and 4 bases from J; bases unmatched to any gene: 6. The CDR3 extends over 15 amino acids. CDR3 loop: CASSVSDRYYNEQFF. The CDR3 DNA reads TGTGCCAGCAGCGTCTCGGACAGGTATTACAATGAGCAGTTCTTC. The whole variable domain, filled in from reference TRBV9 and TRBJ2-1, reads DSGVTQTPKHLITATGQRVTLRCSPRSGDLSVYWYQQSLDQGLQFLIQYYNGEERAKGNILERFSAQQFPDLHSELNLSSLELGDSALYFCASSVSDRYYNEQFFGPGTRLTVL.

Here the CDR3 DNA reads TGTGCCAGCAGTTTGGCTAGCGGGAGCAGCGAGCAGTACTTC. It translates to CASSLASGSSEQYF. This chain connects TRBV27 to TRBJ2-7, with 10 positions matching TRBD2. Trimming removed 3 bases from V and 6 bases from J; junction bases left unmatched: 5. The germline gives CDR1 MNHEY, CDR2 SMNVEV (reference sequence). The CDR3 runs 14 residues.

J is TRBJ2-5 and V is TRBV10-3; D remains ambiguous. From germline, CDR1 is ENHRY and CDR2 SYGVKD. The CDR3 loop spans 14 amino acids. V gave up 10 bases and J gave up 2 bases, with 17 bases separating them. The CDR3 coding sequence is TGTGCCACCAGGCCTGCGAACGATCAAGAGACCCAGTACTTC. It yields the protein CATRPANDQETQYF.

The chain recombines TRBV7-9 with TRBJ2-6, with D perhaps TRBD2 (5 bases). V lost 3 bases to trimming and J lost 0 bases, with 6 bases between them. The V gene's germline CDR1 is SEHNR and CDR2 FQNEAQ (reference sequence). CDR3 length: 15 amino acids. CDR3 coding DNA: TGTGCCAGCAGCTTCGGGGTCTCTGGGGCCAACGTCCTGACTTTC. It codes for CASSFGVSGANVLTF.

The chain is built from TRBV2 and TRBJ2-1, with 11 bases that match TRBD2. The germline gives CDR1 SNHLY, CDR2 FYNNEI. V gave up 5 bases and J gave up 5 bases; unmatched junction bases: 8. The CDR3 extends over 16 amino acids. CDR3 sequence: CASSLTSGATNNEQFF. CDR3 bases: TGTGCCAGCAGTTTGACTAGCGGGGCAACCAACAATGAGCAGTTCTTC.

The chain employs TRBV2 and TRBJ1-5; 8 bases line up with TRBD1. CDR3 length: 16 amino acids. V lost 3 bases, J lost 4 bases, and 8 bases stayed unmatched. In germline, CDR1 is SNHLY, CDR2 FYNNEI. In DNA form, the CDR3 reads TGTGCCAGCAGTGATAAAACAGGGGGACGAAATCAGCCCCAGCATTTT. It is translated as CASSDKTGGRNQPQHF.

The V and J genes are TRBV11-3 and TRBJ2-1, with TRBD2 matching 11 bases. The germline V gene has CDR1 SGHNT and CDR2 YENEEA. With V trimmed by 4 bases and J by 10 bases, 6 bases remained unmatched. This CDR3 has 14 residues. The DNA of the CDR3 is TGTGCCAGCAGCTATAGCGGGGGGGCTGGGGAGCAGTTCTTC. Protein product: CASSYSGGAGEQFF.

The V call is TRBV4-3, the J call TRBJ2-1; weak D call: TRBD2 (6 bases). Germline loops: CDR1 LGHNA, CDR2 YSLEER. The CDR3 spans 14 residues. V was pared by 0 bases and J by 4 bases, with 7 bases between. CDR3 nucleotide sequence: TGCGCCAGCAGCCAAGAAAGCGGGTACAATGAGCAGTTCTTC. It specifies CASSQESGYNEQFF.